Following are 17 T cell receptor beta chains from one sample sequenced in a study of OX40 agonist ivuxolimab in advanced cancers. Library creation used the immunoSEQ multiplex PCR assay. The immuneACCESS repertoire file appears here via TCRdb, limited to in-frame rearrangements. These files lack a portion of the clones; in checked studies, under half of the deficit traces to unresolved V genes, and the cause of the others is not known. Recorded for this sample are some 7,100 clones; 75% to 90% of them occurred a single time. Approximately 2% of the sample belongs to the ten largest clones. The sample consisted of CD4+ or CD8+ T cells sorted from blood, taken in a trial of the OX40 agonist ivuxolimab. The source of these receptors is an adult with an advanced solid tumor such as melanoma, head and neck, liver or kidney cancer.

V and J are TRBV7-9 and TRBJ1-3; D uncertain. CDR3 length equals 15 residues. Germline CDR1 SEHNR, CDR2 FQNEAQ (reference sequence). Trimming left V 0 bases short and J 2 bases short, with 8 bases between. CDR3 in amino acids: CASSLARVPGNTIYF. The CDR3 coding sequence is TGTGCCAGCAGCTTAGCGCGGGTGCCTGGAAACACCATATATTTT.

The chain has TRBV6-5 and TRBJ2-1; tentatively, D is TRBD1 (5 bases). V lost 4 bases, J lost 0 bases, and 10 bases lay in between. From germline, CDR1 is MNHEY and CDR2 SVGAGI. This CDR3 is 15 amino acids long. CDR3 DNA: TGTGCCAGCAGTTTGGGGCAGGGCTCCTACAATGAGCAGTTCTTC. Translation: CASSLGQGSYNEQFF.

The rearrangement uses TRBV27 and TRBJ1-1; D not certain. The length of the CDR3 is 18 residues. Per germline, CDR1 MNHEY and CDR2 SMNVEV (reference sequence). Deletions cut 7 bases from V and 5 bases from J, with 29 bases between. The DNA of the CDR3 is TGTGCCAGCAAGGAAGGGTATTCGGTGTACTTTGCCCCGACTGAAGCTTTCTTT. Protein product: CASKEGYSVYFAPTEAFF.

The V and J genes are TRBV21-1 and TRBJ2-1; the table's D call of TRBD1 was not tested on the DNA. TRBV21-1 is described as a pseudogene. This CDR3 region has 16 residues. The CDR3 nucleotides are TGTGCCAGCAGCGCCAGACAGGGTGCCGGGGACAATGAGCAGTTCTTC. Amino acids: CASSARQGAGDNEQFF.

This chain joins TRBV7-8 and TRBJ1-5; weak D call: TRBD1 (6 bases). V lost 1 base and J lost 4, with 11 bases in between. CDR1 and CDR2 from the germline V gene are SGHVS and FQNEAQ. The CDR3 is 15 amino acids. This chain's CDR3 is CASSLGLRGNQPQHF. For the CDR3, the DNA is TGTGCCAGCAGCTTAGGTTTGAGGGGGAATCAGCCCCAGCATTTT. The variable domain in full, completed from reference TRBV7-8 and TRBJ1-5, reads GAGVSQSPRYKVAKRGQDVALRCDPISGHVSLFWYQQALGQGPEFLTYFQNEAQLDKSGLPSDRFFAERPEGSVSTLKIQRTQQEDSAVYLCASSLGLRGNQPQHFGDGTRLSIL.

V gene TRBV4-3 combines with J gene TRBJ2-7; 12 bases match TRBD2. This CDR3 has 17 amino acids. V was pared by 0 bases and J by 5 bases, with 8 bases of the junction left unmatched. Germline CDR1 is LGHNA and CDR2 is YSLEER. CDR3 protein: CASSQDLAGGSLNEQYF. DNA for the CDR3: TGCGCCAGCAGCCAAGATCTAGCGGGAGGGTCCCTCAACGAGCAGTACTTC.

V and J are TRBV6-5 and TRBJ2-2; 10 bases are a match to TRBD1. V lost 6 bases to trimming and J lost 6 bases; unmatched junction nucleotides: 7. The CDR3 contains 15 residues. Germline assignment: CDR1 MNHEY and CDR2 SVGAGI. In DNA, the CDR3 is TGTGCCAGCAGGGGGGGAGGGACAGGGGCCGGGGAGCTGTTTTTT. Residues: CASRGGGTGAGELFF.

The chain uses TRBV11-1 and TRBJ2-7, with D possibly being TRBD2 (6 bases). Germline assignment: CDR1 SGHAT and CDR2 FQDESV (reference sequence). V dropped 2 bases and J dropped 2 bases, with 22 bases sitting between them. CDR3 length: 18 amino acids. The DNA for the CDR3 is TGTGCCAGCAGCTTACGAGCGGGTGGTTCCGATGTGGCCTACGAGCAGTACTTC. Translation: CASSLRAGGSDVAYEQYF.

The chain uses TRBV7-8 and TRBJ1-1; TRBD1 is a possible D gene (6 bases). The V gene's germline CDR1 is SGHVS and CDR2 FQNEAQ. This CDR3 is 14 amino acids long. Deletions cut 5 bases from V and 4 bases from J, with 14 bases between. The CDR3 bases are TGTGCCAGCAGCCCGGCGGTGGACAGCACTGAAGCTTTCTTT. Its translation: CASSPAVDSTEAFF. Full variable domain (remainder filled in from reference TRBV7-8 and TRBJ1-1): GAGVSQSPRYKVAKRGQDVALRCDPISGHVSLFWYQQALGQGPEFLTYFQNEAQLDKSGLPSDRFFAERPEGSVSTLKIQRTQQEDSAVYLCASSPAVDSTEAFFGQGTRLTVV.

The rearrangement joins TRBV19 to TRBJ2-2; D is ambiguous. V lost 5 bases to trimming and J lost 3 bases, with 7 bases between them. The CDR3 spans 13 residues. From germline, CDR1 is LNHDA and CDR2 SQIVND (reference sequence). The CDR3 protein is CASSLLDTGELFF. In nucleotides, the CDR3 is TGTGCCAGTAGTCTCCTCGACACCGGGGAGCTGTTTTTT.

This clone was counted a few times. This rearrangement joins TRBV27 to TRBJ1-2; 7 positions agree with TRBD1. J gave up 4 bases and V 3 bases, and 2 bases lay outside the gene matches. This CDR3 has 13 amino acids. Germline V gene lookup returns CDR1 MNHEY and CDR2 SMNVEV (reference sequence). CDR3 amino acids: CASSFNRGYGYTF. CDR3 nucleotide sequence: TGTGCCAGCAGTTTTAACAGGGGCTATGGCTACACCTTC.

The chain employs TRBV7-5 and TRBJ1-1; the listed D gene, TRBD1, was not tested against the DNA. TRBV7-5 is flagged as a pseudogene. The CDR3 extends over 15 amino acids. CDR3 sequence (DNA): TGTGCCAGAAGCTTTTGGGACAGGGTAAACACTGAAGCTTTCTTT. It encodes CARSFWDRVNTEAFF.

This rearrangement joins TRBV5-5 to TRBJ1-4; D unclear. The V and J ends lost 2 bases and 6 bases respectively, with 11 bases between them. The CDR3 totals 14 residues. Germline CDR1 and CDR2: SGHKS and YYEKEE (reference sequence). The DNA for the CDR3 is TGTGCCAGCAGCTTTAGCCAGGATGATGAAAAACTGTTTTTT. Protein sequence: CASSFSQDDEKLFF.

The rearrangement uses TRBV6-6 and TRBJ2-7; D may be TRBD1 or TRBD2 (5 bases each). The CDR3 has 12 amino acids. Germline CDR1 and CDR2: MNHNY and SVGAGI (reference sequence). V was cut by 0 bases and J by 10 bases, with 10 bases left in between. The CDR3: CASSYSRGVQYF. The CDR3 DNA reads as TGTGCCAGCAGTTACTCGAGAGGGGTTCAGTACTTC.

V gene TRBV9 combines with J gene TRBJ1-2, with D maybe TRBD1 (6 bases). Germline lookup yields CDR1 SGDLS and CDR2 YYNGEE. The CDR3 runs to 14 residues. V was trimmed by 0 bases and J by 8 bases, leaving 14 bases between them. CDR3 region: CASSVDNRENGYTF. CDR3 nucleotides: TGTGCCAGCAGCGTAGATAACAGGGAGAACGGCTACACCTTC.

This rearrangement joins TRBV6-5 to TRBJ2-1, with a possible D match to TRBD1 (6 bases). Germline-derived CDR1 and CDR2 are MNHEY and SVGAGI. V lost 5 bases and J 5 bases, leaving 13 bases between the germline ends. The CDR3 consists of 14 residues. The CDR3 loop is CASSLRDTNNEQFF. CDR3 DNA: TGTGCCAGCAGTCTCCGGGACACTAACAATGAGCAGTTCTTC.

In its sample, this clone was seen once. The J gene is TRBJ2-7, the V gene TRBV6-5, with D maybe TRBD1 (6 bases). In germline, CDR1 is MNHEY, CDR2 SVGAGI. Trimming removed 8 bases at V and 2 bases at J, with 10 bases between. CDR3 length: 12 amino acids. The CDR3 spells CASSDSPYEQYF. For the CDR3, the DNA is TGTGCCAGCTCGGACAGTCCCTACGAGCAGTACTTC.